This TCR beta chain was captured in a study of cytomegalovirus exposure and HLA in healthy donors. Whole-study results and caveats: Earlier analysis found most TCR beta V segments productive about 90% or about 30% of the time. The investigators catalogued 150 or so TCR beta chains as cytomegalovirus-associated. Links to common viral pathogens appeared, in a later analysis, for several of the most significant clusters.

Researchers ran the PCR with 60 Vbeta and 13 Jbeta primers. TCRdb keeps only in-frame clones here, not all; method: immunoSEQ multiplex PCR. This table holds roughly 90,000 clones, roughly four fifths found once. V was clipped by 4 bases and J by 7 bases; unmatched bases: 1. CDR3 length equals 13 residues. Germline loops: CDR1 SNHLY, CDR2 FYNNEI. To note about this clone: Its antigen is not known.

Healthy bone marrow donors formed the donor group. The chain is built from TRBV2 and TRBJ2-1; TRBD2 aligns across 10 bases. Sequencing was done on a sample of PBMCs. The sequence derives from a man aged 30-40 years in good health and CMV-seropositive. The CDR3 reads CASSASGSNEQFF. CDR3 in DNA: TGTGCCAGCAGTGCTAGCGGGAGTAATGAGCAGTTCTTC.